Listed below are T cell receptor beta chains from one sample, sequenced in a study of tumor-infiltrating lymphocytes in primary liver carcinoma. Each CDR3 protein is one row after TCRdb ran MiXCR on the multiplex PCR reads. The data show 40,000 to 60,000 distinct CDR3 sequences, about 68% seen once. The sequenced sample consisted of liver tumor tissue from sampling region 3. These TCRs come from a man aged 40-49 years with primary liver carcinoma and hepatitis B virus infection. Each CDR3 is given with its conserved first and last residue. D genes are given only for firm matches. Clone size is not always given. Where it is, it says once, few, many or a class for expanded clones.

CDR3aa	CDR3nt	abundance	len	d_gene	v_gene	j_gene
CVSTVTSGYNERFF	TGTGTCAGCACCGTGACTAGCGGTTACAATGAGCGGTTCTTC	.	14	TRBD2	TRBV6-1	TRBJ2-1
CSVNRGGRKEQYF	TGCAGTGTCAACAGGGGTGGACGGAAGGAGCAGTACTTC	.	13	TRBD1	TRBV29-1	TRBJ2-7
CASSQREGHTDTQYF	TGTGCCAGCAGCCAGCGGGAGGGCCATACAGATACGCAGTATTTT	many	15	TRBD2	TRBV28	TRBJ2-3
CASSQDPVGVEDEQFF	TGTGCCAGCAGCCAAGACCCCGTTGGTGTTGAGGATGAGCAGTTCTTC	many	16	.	TRBV4-2	TRBJ2-1
CASGLLPGQGNSPLHF	TGCGCCAGCGGCCTCCTCCCGGGACAGGGTAATTCACCCCTCCACTTT	.	16	TRBD1	TRBV4-1	TRBJ1-6
CASSSPGGKGRYEQYF	TGTGCCAGCAGTTCCCCCGGTGGGAAGGGACGGTACGAGCAGTACTTC	medium-sized	16	.	TRBV28	TRBJ2-7
CSVTRLGGDGEASF	TGCAGCGTGACCCGACTGGGAGGCGACGGTGAGGCTTCCTTT	.	14	.	TRBV29-1	TRBJ1-1
CASSASSGTGSGEQYF	TGCGCAAGCAGCGCGAGTAGCGGGACCGGCTCGGGGGAGCAGTACTTC	.	16	TRBD2	TRBV4-1	TRBJ2-7
CASSYTAVLYIEQFF	TGTGCCAGCAGTTACACTGCGGTACTGTACATTGAGCAGTTCTTC	.	15	.	TRBV6-5	TRBJ2-1
CAGSMGPAGEVDNEQFF	TGTGCCGGCAGTATGGGACCAGCGGGAGAAGTTGACAATGAGCAGTTCTTC	.	17	TRBD2	TRBV11-1	TRBJ2-1
CASSLRGGLGGYTF	TGTGCCAGCAGCTTGCGGGGGGGCCTTGGTGGCTACACCTTC	many	14	.	TRBV5-4	TRBJ1-2
CASSQTLAKNIQYF	TGTGCCAGCAGCCAGACCCTAGCCAAAAACATTCAGTACTTC	medium-sized	14	.	TRBV11-1	TRBJ2-4
CASSLDTGLAMGEQLF	TGTGCAAGCAGCTTGGATACCGGACTAGCCATGGGTGAGCAGCTCTTC	.	16	TRBD2	TRBV11-2	TRBJ2-1
CASSLQDTEDFF	TGTGCCAGCAGCTTACAAGACACTGAAGATTTCTTT	once	12	.	TRBV7-8	TRBJ1-1
CASGFQGAGLREQYF	TGTGCCAGCGGCTTCCAAGGGGCAGGGCTGCGGGAGCAGTACTTC	.	15	.	TRBV11-2	TRBJ2-7
CVSSLVRNGGTQYF	TGTGTCAGCAGCTTAGTCAGGAACGGTGGGACCCAGTACTTC	.	14	.	TRBV11-2	TRBJ2-5
CASSRTSGSNEQLF	TGTGCCAGCAGCCGGACCAGCGGGAGCAATGAGCAGTTGTTC	.	14	TRBD2	TRBV12-3/TRBV12-4	TRBJ2-1
CSSSLNNEQFF	TGTTCCAGCAGTTTAAACAATGAGCAGTTCTTC	.	11	.	TRBV13	TRBJ2-1
CSVGTSGAFGYTF	TGCAGCGTGGGGACGTCGGGGGCATTTGGCTACACCTTC	many	13	.	TRBV29-1	TRBJ1-2
CASIQEGTQGYEQYF	TGTGCCAGCATCCAAGAAGGTACCCAGGGCTACGAGCAGTACTTC	once	15	.	TRBV4-2	TRBJ2-7
CSVRNCEDYEQYF	TGCAGCGTTAGGAACTGCGAGGACTACGAGCAGTACTTC	.	13	.	TRBV29-1	TRBJ2-7
CTISPGLAASPFSYEQYF	TGTACCATCAGCCCGGGACTAGCGGCGTCCCCCTTCTCCTACGAGCAGTACTTT	few	18	TRBD2	TRBV10-3	TRBJ2-7